Listed below are T cell receptor beta chains from one sample, sequenced in a study of early T cells in non-severe SARS-CoV-2 infection. In TCRdb, the 5' RACE reads were re-called with MiXCR into one record per CDR3 protein. This table has 75,000 to 80,000 distinct CDR3 sequences, around 9.9% appearing once. What was sequenced was whole blood. All receptors come from an adult who was a healthcare worker with PCR-confirmed SARS-CoV-2 infection or an uninfected control (not recorded which). Each CDR3 is given without its conserved first and last residue. Fields, in order: CDR3 protein, J gene, V gene.

CDR3 protein: ASSPNSTPF; J gene: TRBJ1-2; V gene: TRBV2
CDR3 protein: ASSLTLSPGIE; J gene: TRBJ2-1; V gene: TRBV28
CDR3 protein: ASSQEILMNTEAF; J gene: TRBJ1-1; V gene: TRBV3-1
CDR3 protein: ASSLDQVSYNEQF; J gene: TRBJ2-1; V gene: TRBV5-1
CDR3 protein: ATSDLSSGRTDTQY; J gene: TRBJ2-3; V gene: TRBV24-1
CDR3 protein: ASSLKTLGVRGYEQY; J gene: TRBJ2-7; V gene: TRBV12-3/TRBV12-4
CDR3 protein: AISEQTTSTDTQY; J gene: TRBJ2-3; V gene: TRBV10-3
CDR3 protein: ASSRISGRGVSNEQF; J gene: TRBJ2-1; V gene: TRBV19
CDR3 protein: ASSLSGRAPEQY; J gene: TRBJ2-7; V gene: TRBV27
CDR3 protein: ASSFRGSGTTLYEQY; J gene: TRBJ2-7; V gene: TRBV12-3/TRBV12-4
CDR3 protein: ASSPGGEVYEQY; J gene: TRBJ2-7; V gene: TRBV11-3
CDR3 protein: ASSERAGVSTDTQY; J gene: TRBJ2-3; V gene: TRBV12-3/TRBV12-4
CDR3 protein: ASSLSPRLGDTDTQY; J gene: TRBJ2-3; V gene: TRBV27
CDR3 protein: ASSLRVKNIQY; J gene: TRBJ2-4; V gene: TRBV28
CDR3 protein: ASSRLDQNTGELF; J gene: TRBJ2-2; V gene: TRBV18
CDR3 protein: ASSFRGSGETYGYT; J gene: TRBJ1-2; V gene: TRBV27
CDR3 protein: ASAPQGGVYEQY; J gene: TRBJ2-7; V gene: TRBV12-5
CDR3 protein: ASRPQLRRYEQY; J gene: TRBJ2-7; V gene: TRBV28
CDR3 protein: ASSEPRSGANVLT; J gene: TRBJ2-6; V gene: TRBV7-3
CDR3 protein: ATSAGAYNEQF; J gene: TRBJ2-1; V gene: TRBV15
CDR3 protein: ASKAGTGELF; J gene: TRBJ2-2; V gene: TRBV12-3/TRBV12-4
CDR3 protein: ASRGTSGSVPSTDTQY; J gene: TRBJ2-3; V gene: TRBV5-1
CDR3 protein: ASTELGANVLT; J gene: TRBJ2-6; V gene: TRBV28
CDR3 protein: ASSLAGPTGELF; J gene: TRBJ2-2; V gene: TRBV2
CDR3 protein: ASSFDRGASTPLH; J gene: TRBJ1-6; V gene: TRBV13
CDR3 protein: ASSLTRGKETQY; J gene: TRBJ2-5; V gene: TRBV7-9
CDR3 protein: ASSLSQGSSYEQY; J gene: TRBJ2-7; V gene: TRBV7-8
CDR3 protein: ASSQAGGRPDNEQF; J gene: TRBJ2-1; V gene: TRBV4-1
CDR3 protein: ATGRGSQGEQF; J gene: TRBJ2-1; V gene: TRBV24-1
CDR3 protein: ASSKQGLNTEAF; J gene: TRBJ1-1; V gene: TRBV12-3/TRBV12-4
CDR3 protein: SAGVADYNEQF; J gene: TRBJ2-1; V gene: TRBV20-1
CDR3 protein: ASSPKGRGQGGYT; J gene: TRBJ1-2; V gene: TRBV5-4
CDR3 protein: ASSPGPDRAHTGELF; J gene: TRBJ2-2; V gene: TRBV9
CDR3 protein: ASTSGRGLEQF; J gene: TRBJ2-1; V gene: TRBV12-3/TRBV12-4
CDR3 protein: ASSFMREETQY; J gene: TRBJ2-5; V gene: TRBV7-2
CDR3 protein: ASSLAEDRGPQETQY; J gene: TRBJ2-5; V gene: TRBV5-1